This is a list of T cell receptor beta chains from one sample in a study of T cell responses to AZD1222 COVID-19 vaccine. The repertoire was sequenced with immunoSEQ multiplex PCR; TCRdb's copy has only in-frame clones and lacks some. The table has 110,000 to 150,000 clones, nearly 95% seen once. The sequenced sample was peripheral blood, obtained on day 0 of AZD1222 vaccination. The receptors shown here come from an adult in good health. CDR3s include the opening cysteine and the closing phenylalanine or tryptophan. Clone size is stated in some rows and not others, as once, few, many or a class when expanded.

clone size	V gene	J gene	CDR3 protein
NA	TRBV24-1	TRBJ1-2	CATGQGQWGYTF
NA	TRBV24-1	TRBJ1-5	CATTRTETNQPQHF
NA	TRBV19	TRBJ2-7	CASSIEASDYEQYF
NA	TRBV11-1	TRBJ2-7	CASSPRTSGIFEQYF
NA	TRBV7-3	TRBJ1-1	CASSLGTKEAFF
NA	TRBV19	TRBJ1-1	CASSLGWGTEAFF
NA	TRBV28	TRBJ1-2	CASTAANYGYTF
few	TRBV9	TRBJ2-1	CASSVGWGSYNEQFF
NA	TRBV6-5	TRBJ2-7	CASRRTSGEGDEQYF
NA	TRBV5-4	TRBJ1-5	CASSLDREQPQHF
NA	TRBV5-1	TRBJ1-1	CASSPRDRGQTEAFF
NA	TRBV3-1/TRBV3-2	TRBJ1-1	CASSRGGNTEAFF
NA	TRBV19	TRBJ2-7	CASSIGADSYEQYF
NA	TRBV11-2	TRBJ2-2	CASVPRRGTGELFF
NA	TRBV5-1	TRBJ2-3	CASSLAAGGPDTQYF
NA	TRBV25-1	TRBJ1-3	CASSEPGSRFGNTIYF
NA	TRBV18	TRBJ1-1	CASSPGANTEAFF
NA	TRBV7-7	TRBJ2-1	CASSPGLRGRDNEQFF
NA	TRBV19	TRBJ2-5	CASSNLRGSSETQYF
NA	TRBV18	TRBJ1-3	CASSPLNTGGNTIYF
NA	TRBV5-6	TRBJ1-3	CASSLVGQAGNTIYF
NA	TRBV10-3	TRBJ2-7	CAISLQPGYEQYF
NA	TRBV28	TRBJ2-3	CASSFSHSGGPPNTDTQYF
NA	TRBV7-2	TRBJ2-1	CASSLEGGRGIEQFF
NA	TRBV3-1/TRBV3-2	TRBJ2-2	CASSPGALAGGPNGELFF
NA	TRBV25-1	TRBJ2-3	CASSLAGVRDTQYF
NA	TRBV23-1	TRBJ2-7	CASSQYPLTPAGLAGGHKTYEQYF
NA	TRBV10-1	TRBJ2-2	CASSALAGNTGELFF
NA	TRBV15	TRBJ2-1	CATSRGGLAGTYNEQFF
NA	TRBV24-1	TRBJ2-1	CATSDLGGPHSYNEQFF
NA	TRBV30	TRBJ1-2	CAWTETEYYGYTF
NA	TRBV5-1	TRBJ1-2	CASSLAEEWNGYTF
NA	TRBV19	TRBJ2-7	CASSPGRTYEQYF